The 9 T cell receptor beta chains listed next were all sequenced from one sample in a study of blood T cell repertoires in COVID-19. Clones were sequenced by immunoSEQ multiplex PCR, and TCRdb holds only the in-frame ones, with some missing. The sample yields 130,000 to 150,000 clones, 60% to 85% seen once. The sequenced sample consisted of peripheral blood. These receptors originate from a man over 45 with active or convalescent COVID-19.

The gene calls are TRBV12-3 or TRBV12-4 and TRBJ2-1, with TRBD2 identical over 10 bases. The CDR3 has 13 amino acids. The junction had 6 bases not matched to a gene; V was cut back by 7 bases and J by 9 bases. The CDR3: CASNWGLAFEQFF. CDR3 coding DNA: TGTGCCAGCAACTGGGGACTAGCGTTTGAGCAGTTCTTC.

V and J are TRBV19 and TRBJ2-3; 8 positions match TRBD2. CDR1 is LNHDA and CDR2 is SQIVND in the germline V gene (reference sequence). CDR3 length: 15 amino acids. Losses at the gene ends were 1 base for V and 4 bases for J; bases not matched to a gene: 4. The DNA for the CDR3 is TGTGCCAGTAGTATAGGAAGCGGGAGTGCAGATACGCAGTATTTT. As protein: CASSIGSGSADTQYF. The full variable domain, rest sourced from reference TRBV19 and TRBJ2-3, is DGGITQSPKYLFRKEGQNVTLSCEQNLNHDAMYWYRQDPGQGLRLIYYSQIVNDFQKGDIAEGYSVSREKKESFPLTVTSAQKNPTAFYLCASSIGSGSADTQYFGPGTRLTVL.

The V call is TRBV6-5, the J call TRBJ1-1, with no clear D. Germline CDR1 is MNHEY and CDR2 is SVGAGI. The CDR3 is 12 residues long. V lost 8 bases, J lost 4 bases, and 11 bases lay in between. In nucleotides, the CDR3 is TGTGCCAGCCGGGGTGGGTCCACTGAAGCTTTCTTT. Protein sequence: CASRGGSTEAFF.

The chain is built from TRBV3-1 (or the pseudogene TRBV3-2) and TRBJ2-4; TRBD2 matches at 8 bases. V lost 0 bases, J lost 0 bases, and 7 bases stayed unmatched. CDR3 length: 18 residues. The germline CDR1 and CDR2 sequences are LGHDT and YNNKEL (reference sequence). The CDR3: CASSQDRPGGKAKNIQYF. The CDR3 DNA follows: TGTGCCAGCAGCCAAGATCGTCCGGGAGGGAAAGCCAAAAACATTCAGTACTTC.

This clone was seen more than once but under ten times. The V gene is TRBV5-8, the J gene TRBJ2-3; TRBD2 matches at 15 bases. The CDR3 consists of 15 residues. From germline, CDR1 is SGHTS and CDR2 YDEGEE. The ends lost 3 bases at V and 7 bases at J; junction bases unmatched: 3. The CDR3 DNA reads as TGTGCCAGCAGCTCCGGACTAGCGGGAGGGAATACGCAGTATTTT. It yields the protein CASSSGLAGGNTQYF.

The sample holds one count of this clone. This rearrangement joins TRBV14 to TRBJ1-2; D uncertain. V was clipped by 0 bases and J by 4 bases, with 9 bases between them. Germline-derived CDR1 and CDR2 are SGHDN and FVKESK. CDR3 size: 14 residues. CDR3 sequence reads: CASSQDEFSYGYTF. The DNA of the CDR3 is TGTGCCAGCAGCCAAGATGAGTTTAGCTATGGCTACACCTTC.

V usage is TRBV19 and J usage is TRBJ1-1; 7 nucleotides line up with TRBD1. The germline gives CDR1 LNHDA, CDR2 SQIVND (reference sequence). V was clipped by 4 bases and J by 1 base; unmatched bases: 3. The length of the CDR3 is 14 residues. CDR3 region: CASSKGTANTEAFF. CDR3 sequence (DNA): TGTGCCAGTAGTAAAGGGACAGCGAACACTGAAGCTTTCTTT.

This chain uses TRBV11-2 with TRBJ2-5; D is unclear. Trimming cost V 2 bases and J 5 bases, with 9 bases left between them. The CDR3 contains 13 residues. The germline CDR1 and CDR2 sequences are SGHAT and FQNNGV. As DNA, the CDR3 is TGTGCCAGCAGCTTATGGCTGGCCGAGACCCAGTACTTC. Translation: CASSLWLAETQYF. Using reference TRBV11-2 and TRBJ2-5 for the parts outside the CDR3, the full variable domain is EAGVAQSPRYKIIEKRQSVAFWCNPISGHATLYWYQQILGQGPKLLIQFQNNGVVDDSQLPKDRFSAERLKGVDSTLKIQPAKLEDSAVYLCASSLWLAETQYFGPGTRLLVL.

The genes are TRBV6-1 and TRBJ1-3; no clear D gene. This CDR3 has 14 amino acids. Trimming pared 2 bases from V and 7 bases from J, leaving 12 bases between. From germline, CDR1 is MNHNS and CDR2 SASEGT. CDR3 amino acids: CASSEHGLENTIYF. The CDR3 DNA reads TGTGCCAGCAGTGAACATGGGCTTGAGAACACCATATATTTT.